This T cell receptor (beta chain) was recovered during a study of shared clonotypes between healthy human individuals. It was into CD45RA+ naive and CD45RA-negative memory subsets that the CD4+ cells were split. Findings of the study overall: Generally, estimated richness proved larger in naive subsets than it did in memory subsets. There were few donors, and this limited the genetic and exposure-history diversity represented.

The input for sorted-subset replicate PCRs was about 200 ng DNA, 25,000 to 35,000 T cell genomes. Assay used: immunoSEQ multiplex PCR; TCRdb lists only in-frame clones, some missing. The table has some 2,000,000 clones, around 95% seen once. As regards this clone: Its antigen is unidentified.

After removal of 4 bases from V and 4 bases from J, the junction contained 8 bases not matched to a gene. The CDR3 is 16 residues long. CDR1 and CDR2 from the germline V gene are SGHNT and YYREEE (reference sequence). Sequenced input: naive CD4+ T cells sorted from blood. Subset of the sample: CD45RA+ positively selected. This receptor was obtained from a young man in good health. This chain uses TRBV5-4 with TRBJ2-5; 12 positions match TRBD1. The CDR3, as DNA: TGTGCCAGCAGCCAATCCGGGACAGGGGGCGGAGAGACCCAGTACTTC. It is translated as CASSQSGTGGGETQYF.